The clone carrying this T cell receptor (beta chain) was counted only a few times. This sample is drawn from a study of blood T cell repertoires in COVID-19. Across the whole study: Some COVID-19 samples were acute and others convalescent; all came from the United States, Italy and Spain. Nucleic acid was either cDNA or gDNA, and it came from T cells, B-cell-depleted T cells, or PBMCs.

The CDR3 runs to 16 residues. V lost 5 bases, J lost 2 bases, and 16 bases lay in between. Germline V gives CDR1 SEHNR, CDR2 FQNEAQ (reference sequence). How the authors handled the data: Scientists estimated how many nucleated cells there were by amplifying reference gene primers. Measured with immunoSEQ multiplex PCR; TCRdb has only the in-frame clones, and not every one. V and J calls and clone size are those listed in that table; D and trimming were worked out from the DNA. The sample lists more than 35,000 clones, about 80% occurring once. This chain joins TRBV7-9 and TRBJ2-1; tentatively, D is TRBD1 (6 bases). What was sequenced was peripheral blood. The origin of this receptor is an older woman with acute or convalescent COVID-19. DNA of the CDR3: TGTGCCAGCAGCACGCTACAGGGTATGGCCTACAATGAGCAGTTCTTC. It encodes CASSTLQGMAYNEQFF.